A selection of T cell receptor beta chains follows, all from one sample in a study of T cell responses to AZD1222 COVID-19 vaccine. TCRdb's table, derived via immunoSEQ multiplex PCR, lists solely in-frame clones and lacks some. This table holds fewer than 120,000 clones, approximately 90% found once. This specimen consisted of peripheral blood, obtained on day 0 of AZD1222 vaccination. All receptors derive from an adult in good health. Both conserved end residues are trimmed from each CDR3. Fields, in order: V gene, J gene, CDR3 length, clone size, CDR3 protein. The size entry is marked missing in some rows and otherwise reads once, few, many or a size class.

v_call: TRBV28; j_call: TRBJ2-3; cdr3_length: 14; clone_size: NA; cdr3_aa: ASSLVQGAPTDTQY
v_call: TRBV6-5; j_call: TRBJ1-2; cdr3_length: 13; clone_size: NA; cdr3_aa: ASSLTATGPYGYT
v_call: TRBV12-5; j_call: TRBJ2-1; cdr3_length: 11; clone_size: NA; cdr3_aa: ASGSKTYNEQF
v_call: TRBV19; j_call: TRBJ1-1; cdr3_length: 12; clone_size: NA; cdr3_aa: ASIYGGRNTEAF
v_call: TRBV5-6; j_call: TRBJ2-1; cdr3_length: 15; clone_size: NA; cdr3_aa: ASSPRRTGFSYNEQF
v_call: TRBV9; j_call: TRBJ1-4; cdr3_length: 13; clone_size: NA; cdr3_aa: ASGYAGSENEKLF
v_call: TRBV2; j_call: TRBJ1-2; cdr3_length: 9; clone_size: NA; cdr3_aa: ASSILYGYT
v_call: TRBV27; j_call: TRBJ2-1; cdr3_length: 13; clone_size: NA; cdr3_aa: ASSFLADSYNEQF
v_call: TRBV12-3/TRBV12-4; j_call: TRBJ1-2; cdr3_length: 9; clone_size: NA; cdr3_aa: ASSSWGGYT
v_call: TRBV5-1; j_call: TRBJ1-4; cdr3_length: 13; clone_size: NA; cdr3_aa: ASSLTSATNEKLF
v_call: TRBV5-1; j_call: TRBJ2-7; cdr3_length: 12; clone_size: NA; cdr3_aa: ASSGGQNSYEQY
v_call: TRBV19; j_call: TRBJ1-1; cdr3_length: 11; clone_size: few; cdr3_aa: ASSMGQANEAF
v_call: TRBV18; j_call: TRBJ1-2; cdr3_length: 13; clone_size: NA; cdr3_aa: ASSPPGQGIYGYT
v_call: TRBV7-9; j_call: TRBJ1-2; cdr3_length: 12; clone_size: NA; cdr3_aa: ASSPQQGASGYT
v_call: TRBV19; j_call: TRBJ1-4; cdr3_length: 13; clone_size: NA; cdr3_aa: ASSIGLSTNEKLF
v_call: TRBV5-3; j_call: TRBJ1-2; cdr3_length: 12; clone_size: NA; cdr3_aa: ARSLARAGYGYT